The next 24 T cell receptor beta chains were all read from a single sample in a study of early T cells in non-severe SARS-CoV-2 infection. TCRdb processed the 5' RACE reads anew with MiXCR; each CDR3 protein has one entry. The repertoire consists of tens of thousands of distinct CDR3 sequences, with about 14% occurring once and the leading ten covering around 3.7%. The sequences come from whole blood, collected at baseline. These receptors came from an adult who was a healthcare worker with PCR-confirmed SARS-CoV-2 infection or an uninfected control (not recorded which).

This clonotype was counted a few times. Given the absence of the conserved phenylalanine or tryptophan at the CDR3 end, a read error is likely. The DNA is left out, because the CDR3 cannot be placed on it with certainty; the CDR3 is given as TCRdb lists it. The V gene is TRBV29-1, the J gene TRBJ2-3; the table's D call of TRBD2 was not tested on the DNA. Germline V gene data show CDR1 as SQVTM and CDR2 as ANQGSEA. The CDR3 is 13 residues long, counting both termini. CDR3 protein: CSVGGISGSQYQL.

The chain joins TRBV10-3 to TRBJ1-2, with 9 positions matching TRBD1. V shed 10 bases and J 8 bases; nucleotides not matched to a gene: 8. The CDR3 runs to 12 residues. Germline lookup yields CDR1 ENHRY and CDR2 SYGVKD. As DNA, the CDR3 is TGTGCCACTAGGAGACAGGGGGACGGCTACACCTTC. As protein: CATRRQGDGYTF.

This clonotype was found a few times. The rearrangement links TRBV3-1 to TRBJ1-2; D is perhaps TRBD1 (6 bases). CDR1 is LGHDT and CDR2 is YNNKEL in the germline V gene (reference sequence). V was cut by 0 bases and J by 4 bases, with 18 bases left in between. The CDR3 loop spans 17 amino acids. CDR3 sequence reads: CASSQEYPQGLSYGYTF. CDR3 coding DNA: TGTGCCAGCAGCCAAGAGTATCCCCAGGGGCTTTCCTATGGCTACACCTTC.

This clonotype was counted a few times. The chain carries TRBV18 and TRBJ2-1, with 9 nucleotides matching TRBD1. V lost 4 bases to trimming and J lost 10 bases; unmatched junction nucleotides: 5. Germline V lookup: CDR1 KGHSH, CDR2 LQKENI. The CDR3 contains 13 residues. In nucleotides, the CDR3 is TGTGCCAGCTCACTACAGGGGGCTGGCGAGCAGTTCTTC. Protein sequence: CASSLQGAGEQFF.

This clonotype was observed a handful of times. The chain links TRBV18 to TRBJ2-1, with a tentative D call TRBD2 (5 bases). The CDR3 is 14 amino acids. Germline CDR1 is KGHSH and CDR2 is LQKENI. Trimming stripped 1 base from V and 5 bases from J, with 9 bases between. CDR3 in amino acids: CASSPLTRNNEQFF. CDR3 in DNA: TGTGCCAGCTCACCACTAACTAGAAACAATGAGCAGTTCTTC. Based on the CDR3 plus reference TRBV18 and TRBJ2-1, the full variable domain is NAGVMQNPRHLVRRRGQEARLRCSPMKGHSHVYWYRQLPEEGLKFMVYLQKENIIDESGMPKERFSAEFPKEGPSILRIQQVVRGDSAAYFCASSPLTRNNEQFFGPGTRLTVL.

This clonotype was seen ten or more times. The rearrangement uses TRBV2 and TRBJ2-7, with 9 bases lining up with TRBD1. V trimming: 4 bases; J trimming: 6 bases; junction bases outside the gene matches: 7. Germline CDR1 SNHLY, CDR2 FYNNEI. This CDR3 spans 14 amino acids. CDR3 loop: CASSVGQGRIEQYF. For the CDR3, the DNA is TGTGCCAGCAGTGTAGGACAGGGGAGAATCGAGCAGTACTTC.

This chain joins TRBV6-1 and TRBJ2-3; D not certain. Trimming cost V 1 base and J 5 bases, with 4 bases left between them. The CDR3 is 12 residues long. Germline-derived CDR1 and CDR2 are MNHNS and SASEGT. CDR3 DNA sequence: TGTGCCAGCAGTGAAGGGGGAGATACGCAGTATTTT. It encodes CASSEGGDTQYF.

The V call is TRBV20-1, the J call TRBJ2-5, with TRBD1 as a possible D gene (6 bases). The CDR3 sequence is 16 residues long. V dropped 1 base and J dropped 5 bases, with 20 bases sitting between them. Germline lookup yields CDR1 DFQATT and CDR2 SNEGSKA (reference sequence). CDR3 nucleotides: TGCAGTGCTAGAGGGGCGGCAGGGGCTAGTATTGAGACCCAGTACTTC. Protein sequence: CSARGAAGASIETQYF.

The V and J genes are TRBV9 and TRBJ1-1, with a possible D match to TRBD1 (5 bases). Trimming removed 4 bases from V and 6 bases from J, with 13 bases in between. CDR1 and CDR2 (germline): SGDLS, YYNGEE. This CDR3 has 13 residues. The DNA of the CDR3 is TGTGCCAGCAGCCACCGGGACGGTTCTGAAGCTTTCTTT. This gives the protein CASSHRDGSEAFF. The full variable domain, in which reference TRBV9 and TRBJ1-1 provide the parts outside the CDR3, is DSGVTQTPKHLITATGQRVTLRCSPRSGDLSVYWYQQSLDQGLQFLIQYYNGEERAKGNILERFSAQQFPDLHSELNLSSLELGDSALYFCASSHRDGSEAFFGQGTRLTVV.

This chain's CDR3 is CATSVGQGHMEQYF. CDR3 nucleotides: TGTGCCACCAGCGTAGGACAGGGCCATATGGAGCAGTACTTC. The J gene is TRBJ2-7, the V gene TRBV15; 8 bases are a match to TRBD1. Germline V gives CDR1 LNHNV, CDR2 YYDKDF (reference sequence). With 5 bases clipped from V and 7 bases from J, the junction kept 10 bases outside the gene matches. The CDR3 spans 14 residues.

This clonotype was counted ten times or more. The chain carries TRBV28 and TRBJ2-7; a weak D match, TRBD1 (7 bases). The CDR3 extends over 14 amino acids. The germline V gene has CDR1 MDHEN and CDR2 SYDVKM. V was trimmed by 3 bases and J by 2 bases, leaving 11 bases between them. The CDR3 reads CASSFRGAPYEQYF. The CDR3, as DNA: TGTGCCAGCAGTTTCAGGGGGGCCCCCTACGAGCAGTACTTC.

This clonotype has at least ten counts. The V call is TRBV2, the J call TRBJ2-2, with D perhaps TRBD1 (6 bases). Trimming stripped 5 bases from V and 1 base from J, with 8 bases between. This CDR3 is 14 amino acids long. Germline CDR1 is SNHLY and CDR2 is FYNNEI. CDR3 nucleotides: TGTGCCAGCAGTCCGACAGGGAACACCGGGGAGCTGTTTTTT. Protein product: CASSPTGNTGELFF.

V usage is TRBV20-1 and J usage is TRBJ2-5; 10 bases agree with TRBD2. After removal of 7 bases from V and 1 base from J, the junction contained 9 bases not matched to a gene. The germline CDR1 and CDR2 sequences are DFQATT and SNEGSKA (reference sequence). The CDR3 has 15 amino acids. Here the CDR3 reads CSVTPGLATQETQYF. The CDR3 nucleotides are TGCAGTGTTACACCGGGACTAGCGACCCAAGAGACCCAGTACTTC.

Note on this clonotype: An end of the junction differs from the germline gene, which may be a read error. The chain joins TRBV18 to TRBJ1-1; no definite D call. This CDR3 is 14 amino acids long. The V gene's germline CDR1 is KGHSH and CDR2 LQKENI. The CDR3 here is CVSSGGRMNTEVFF. The CDR3 DNA reads as TGTGTCAGCTCAGGTGGACGGATGAACACTGAAGTTTTCTTT.

This sequence joins TRBV27 and TRBJ2-2; D call uncertain. This CDR3 is 13 amino acids long. V lost 4 bases and J lost 1, with 4 bases in between. Germline CDR1 MNHEY, CDR2 SMNVEV (reference sequence). The CDR3 reads CASSSLNTGELFF. CDR3 nucleotides: TGTGCCAGCAGTTCCCTGAACACCGGGGAGCTGTTTTTT.

The chain joins TRBV20-1 to TRBJ1-1; 9 bases line up with TRBD1. Germline V CDR1 and CDR2: DFQATT, SNEGSKA (reference sequence). V gave up 1 base and J gave up 5 bases; unmatched junction bases: 8. The length of the CDR3 is 15 residues. The CDR3 DNA reads TGCAGTGCTAGAGGCCCACAGGGGGCTCGGACTGAAGCTTTCTTT. As protein: CSARGPQGARTEAFF.

The V call is TRBV3-1, the J call TRBJ2-2; D remains ambiguous. V lost 7 bases and J 1 base, leaving 10 bases between the germline ends. Germline V gives CDR1 LGHDT, CDR2 YNNKEL (reference sequence). The length of the CDR3 is 14 residues. The DNA for the CDR3 is TGTGCCAGCACCCGGAAGGGGAACACCGGGGAGCTGTTTTTT. This codes for CASTRKGNTGELFF.

This clonotype was observed at least ten times. The V call is TRBV7-3, the J call TRBJ2-1, with 7 bases matching TRBD1. The CDR3 consists of 15 residues. V lost 4 bases, J lost 4 bases, and 7 bases stayed unmatched. Germline lookup yields CDR1 SGHTA and CDR2 FQGTGA. This CDR3 reads CASSYDREPYNEQFF. In nucleotides, the CDR3 is TGTGCCAGCAGCTATGACAGGGAGCCATACAATGAGCAGTTCTTC.

The V and J genes are TRBV11-2 and TRBJ2-1; 7 bases map to TRBD1. With 0 bases clipped from V and 4 bases from J, the junction kept 6 bases outside the gene matches. This CDR3 has 16 residues. Per the germline V gene, CDR1 is SGHAT and CDR2 is FQNNGV. The CDR3 here is CASSLDEGARYNEQFF. CDR3 nucleotide sequence: TGTGCCAGCAGCTTAGATGAGGGGGCGCGGTACAATGAGCAGTTCTTC.

This chain connects TRBV11-2 to TRBJ2-3; 12 bases map to TRBD2. This CDR3 has 18 amino acids. The ends lost 5 bases at V and 3 bases at J; junction bases unmatched: 12. Looked up from germline, CDR1 is SGHAT and CDR2 is FQNNGV. CDR3 sequence: CASSLRTSGTVRTDTQYF. The CDR3 coding sequence is TGTGCCAGCAGCCTCCGGACTAGCGGGACGGTGAGGACAGATACGCAGTATTTT.

The CDR3 bases are TGTGCCAGCAGCCAATCCCTCTCCTACGAGCAGTACTTC. Encoded protein: CASSQSLSYEQYF. The chain links TRBV14 to TRBJ2-7; no clear D gene. CDR1 SGHDN and CDR2 FVKESK come from the germline V gene. The germline V and J ends were trimmed by 2 bases and 0 bases, with 5 bases remaining between them. The CDR3 covers 13 residues.

This clonotype was seen repeatedly, ten times or more. The V gene is TRBV5-1, the J gene TRBJ2-1; 9 nucleotides match TRBD1. V lost 4 bases, J lost 6 bases, and 8 bases stayed unmatched. CDR3 length: 15 residues. Germline V gene data show CDR1 as SGHRS and CDR2 as YFSETQ. CDR3 nucleotides: TGCGCCAGCAGCGCTGGGACAGGGACTGGCAATGAGCAGTTCTTC. This encodes CASSAGTGTGNEQFF. Based on the CDR3 plus reference TRBV5-1 and TRBJ2-1, the full variable domain is KAGVTQTPRYLIKTRGQQVTLSCSPISGHRSVSWYQQTPGQGLQFLFEYFSETQRNKGNFPGRFSGRQFSNSRSEMNVSTLELGDSALYLCASSAGTGTGNEQFFGPGTRLTVL.

The V and J genes are TRBV4-1 and TRBJ1-1, with 8 bases fitting TRBD1. Germline V gives CDR1 MGHRA, CDR2 YSYEKL. V lost 0 bases, J lost 1 base, and 7 bases stayed unmatched. This CDR3 is built from 17 residues. This chain's CDR3 is CASSQDLTGVENTEAFF. The DNA for the CDR3 is TGCGCCAGCAGCCAAGATTTGACAGGGGTTGAGAACACTGAAGCTTTCTTT.

This chain connects TRBV4-1 to TRBJ2-1; D might be TRBD2 (5 bases). Looked up from germline, CDR1 is MGHRA and CDR2 is YSYEKL. V gave up 0 bases and J gave up 4 bases, with 10 bases separating them. The CDR3 sequence is 15 residues long. The CDR3 coding sequence is TGCGCCAGCAGCCAAGACCGGGGAGTATACAATGAGCAGTTCTTC. Translating it yields CASSQDRGVYNEQFF.